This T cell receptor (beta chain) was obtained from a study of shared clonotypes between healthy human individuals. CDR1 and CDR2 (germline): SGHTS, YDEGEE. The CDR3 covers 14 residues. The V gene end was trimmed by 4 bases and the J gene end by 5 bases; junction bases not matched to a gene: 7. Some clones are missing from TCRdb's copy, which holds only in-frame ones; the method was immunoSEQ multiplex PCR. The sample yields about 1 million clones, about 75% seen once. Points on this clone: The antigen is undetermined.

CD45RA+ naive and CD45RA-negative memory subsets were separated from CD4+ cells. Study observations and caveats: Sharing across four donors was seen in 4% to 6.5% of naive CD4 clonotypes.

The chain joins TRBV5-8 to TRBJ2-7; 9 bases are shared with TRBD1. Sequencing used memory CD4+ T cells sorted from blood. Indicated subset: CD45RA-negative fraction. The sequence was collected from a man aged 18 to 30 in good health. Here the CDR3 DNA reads TGTGCCAGCAGCGTCCGGGACAGGGTCCACGAGCAGTACTTC. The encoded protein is CASSVRDRVHEQYF. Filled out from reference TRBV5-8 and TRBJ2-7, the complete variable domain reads EAGVTQSPTHLIKTRGQQATLRCSPISGHTSVYWYQQALGLGLQFLLWYDEGEERNRGNFPPRFSGRQFPNYSSELNVNALELEDSALYLCASSVRDRVHEQYFGPGTRLTVT.